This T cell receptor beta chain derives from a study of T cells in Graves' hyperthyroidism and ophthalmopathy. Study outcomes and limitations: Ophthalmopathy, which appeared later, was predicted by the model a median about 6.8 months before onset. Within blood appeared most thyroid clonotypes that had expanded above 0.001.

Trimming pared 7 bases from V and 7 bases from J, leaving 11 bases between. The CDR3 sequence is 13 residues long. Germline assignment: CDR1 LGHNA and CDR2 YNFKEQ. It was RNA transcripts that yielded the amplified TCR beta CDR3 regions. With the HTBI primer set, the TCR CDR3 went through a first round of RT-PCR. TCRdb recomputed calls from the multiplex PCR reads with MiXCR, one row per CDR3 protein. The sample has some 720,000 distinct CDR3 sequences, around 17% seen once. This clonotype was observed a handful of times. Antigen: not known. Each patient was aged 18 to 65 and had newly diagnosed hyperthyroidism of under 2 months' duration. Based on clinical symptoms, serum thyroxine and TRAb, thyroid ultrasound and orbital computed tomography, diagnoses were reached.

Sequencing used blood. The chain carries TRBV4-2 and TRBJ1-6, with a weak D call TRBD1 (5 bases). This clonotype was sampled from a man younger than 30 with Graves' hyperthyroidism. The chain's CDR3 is CASKVQGNSPLHF. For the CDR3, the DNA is TGTGCCAGCAAGGTCCAGGGAAATTCACCCCTCCACTTT.